This TCR beta chain originates from a study of monozygotic twins with cystic fibrosis (dated by TCRdb to about 2021). About the full investigation: Barcoded libraries were made from roughly 3 micrograms of fragmented DNA using roughly 16 PCR cycles. TCR beta repertoires were compared within and between 16 monozygotic twin pairs with cystic fibrosis so that genetic influence on V and J gene usage could be assessed. The cohort comprised ten female and six male twin pairs aged about 2.0 to 40 years, median around 9 years, mostly children and adolescents. Twins were ranked among over a thousand cohort participants for weight-for-height and FEVPerc (FEV1 disease centile) on the day of blood sampling. Data for three of the twin pairs had previously been reported in another context.

Paper-wide results and their limitations: The cohort was small, and no association was found between shared CDR3 numbers and age, concordance or disease severity. V gene usage was most similar to the co-twin for 13 of 16 pairs, and J usage for 8 of 16 pairs, suggesting genetic constraints. Sharing of nucleotide-identical clonotypes was significantly greater within monozygotic CF twin pairs than between unrelated CF individuals (P = 0.000026, Mann-Whitney). Simpson clonality was generally low (median around 0.0095), suggesting a naive-dominated repertoire, with higher clonality in the most severely affected patients.

In its sample, this clone was seen a few times. Its recognized antigen is unknown. The record has no base qualities; no much larger clone is one base away. Following the manufacturer's instructions, TCR beta CDR3 regions were amplified by multiplex PCR with the immunoSEQ immune profiling system. An Illumina NextSeq system was used for sequencing. Concerning the study's data processing: Sequence data were processed on the immunoSEQ Analyzer platform, and clonality was computed as the square root of Simpson's index of productive rearrangements. V and J usage similarity was measured by Jensen-Shannon distance, and CDR3 generation probabilities were computed with OLGA. The researchers looked up shared CDR3 sequences in the immuneACCESS database (August 2020) and in VDJdb (December 2020). This immuneACCESS table, as held by TCRdb, lists in-frame sequences with V and J called but not all clones. Of the missing ones, under half trace to an unresolved V gene in checked studies; the others have no known cause. D and trimming were read from the DNA, whereas the V and J calls and clone size are those reported in that table. Present in this sample are around 34,000 clones, around 66% of which were seen just once. The ten largest clones capture less than 0.9% of the sample.

The CDR3, cysteine through phenylalanine, is 14 amino acids long. Of all the DNA, just the CDR3 is kept, 42 bases in frame from base 1. The germline V gene (reference sequence) gives CDR1 as MNHEY and CDR2 as SMNVEV. V loses 5 bases at its end and J loses 4 bases; junction bases beyond the gene matches: 6. The twin pairs came from the European Cystic Fibrosis Twin and Sibling Study Cohort, which recruited patients from more than 150 CF clinics across 14 European countries. Both zygosity and CFTR genotype were checked in-house, and zygosity was tested with multiplex PCR across nine short tandem repeat loci. Peripheral blood was sampled from each twin, and clinical parameters were recorded on the day of blood sampling. Genomic DNA was isolated from peripheral blood cells with phenol/chloroform and kept in TE buffer at 4 degrees C.

The rearrangement combines TRBV27 with TRBJ1-1; 8 central nucleotides agree with TRBD1. This clonotype was sampled from a girl aged 5-17 years with cystic fibrosis. The sequenced material came from blood. The CDR3 corresponds to CASSPVTGGTEAFF. Read as DNA, the sequence is TGTGCCAGCAGTCCCGTCACAGGGGGCACTGAAGCTTTCTTT.